This T cell receptor beta chain stems from a study of cytomegalovirus exposure and HLA in healthy donors. Study-level background: Among several hundred genotyped donors, around 81% fell in the Caucasian-associated ancestry cluster.

In the case of this clone: The antigen is unknown.

The CDR3 has 11 amino acids. CDR1 and CDR2 (germline): DFQATT, SNEGSKA (reference sequence). Germline trimming cut 6 bases from V and 3 bases from J; bases unmatched to any gene: 1. Amplification used 60 Vbeta primers and 13 Jbeta primers. Only in-frame clones appear in the TCRdb table, and some are missing; sequencing was by immunoSEQ multiplex PCR. The sample comprises 210,000 or so clones, roughly 80% of which are singletons, and approximately 2% rests with the top ten. Study outcomes and limitations: Equally common other TCR beta chains were less clonally expanded than HLA-associated ones, a later analysis found.

The source material was PBMCs. This TCR was sampled from a woman aged 25 to 39 in good health and CMV-seropositive. The chain has TRBV20-1 and TRBJ2-7, with 8 bases matching TRBD1. CDR3: CSAGQGYEQYF. The CDR3 DNA sequence: TGCAGTGCCGGACAGGGCTACGAGCAGTACTTC.